The clone carrying this T cell receptor (beta chain) showed up just a few times. V lost 1 base to trimming and J lost 1 base; unmatched junction nucleotides: 3. Germline values: CDR1 MGHDK, CDR2 SYGVNS. This CDR3 has 16 amino acids. The sample is drawn from a study of T-cell reconstitution after alpha-beta-depleted transplantation in children. Preparation of the TCRbeta library was carried out with unique molecular identifiers. MiXCR, applied by TCRdb to the PCR reads, yields one record per CDR3 protein. Of about a million distinct CDR3 sequences in the sample, roughly 31% were seen once. The sample here was PBMCs, mostly from graft donor cells, taken 360 days after TCRalphabeta/CD19-depleted stem cell transplant. V usage is TRBV25-1 and J usage is TRBJ2-5; 10 nucleotides line up with TRBD1. The source is a boy in the first two years of life who had a stem cell transplant for SCID, so the T cells may come from the graft donor. This CDR3 reads CASSEWDRGVQETQYF. CDR3 DNA: TGTGCCAGCAGTGAATGGGACAGGGGAGTCCAAGAGACCCAGTACTTC.